These 18 T cell receptor beta chains originate from one sample sequenced in a study of blood T cells in healthy people across ages. A sample-barcoded 5' primer and a J-beta primer mix were used in a second PCR of about 7 to 12 cycles. TCRdb analysed the 5' RACE reads with MiXCR anew, one entry per CDR3 protein. Of 1.5 million to 2 million distinct CDR3 sequences listed, 28% are singletons. The sequenced sample was blood. Receptors originate from a woman under 40 in good health.

The gene calls are TRBV4-1 and TRBJ1-2; 7 nucleotides line up with TRBD1. The J segment lost 5 bases and the V segment lost 4 bases, leaving 7 bases of the junction unmatched. The germline V gene encodes CDR1 MGHRA and CDR2 YSYEKL. CDR3 length equals 14 residues. Written as DNA, the CDR3 is TGCGCCAGCAGCCCCGGCCGGGACAGATATGGCTACACCTTC. Translated: CASSPGRDRYGYTF.

The J gene is TRBJ2-1, the V gene TRBV12-3 or TRBV12-4, with 11 bases fitting TRBD2. V trimming: 5 bases; J trimming: 9 bases; junction bases outside the gene matches: 6. The CDR3 contains 14 residues. The CDR3 sequence is CASSPTSGVGEQFF. DNA of the CDR3: TGTGCCAGCAGTCCGACTAGCGGGGTGGGTGAGCAGTTCTTC.

Turning to this clonotype: A much larger clone is a single base away; this may be a read error. The rearrangement links TRBV28 to TRBJ2-1; 8 bases fit TRBD2. This CDR3 is built from 15 residues. The germline V gene has CDR1 MDHEN and CDR2 SYDVKM. The V segment lost 6 bases and the J segment 10 bases; nucleotides outside the gene matches: 14. The CDR3 DNA is TGTGCCAGCAGCGGGAGGGGAGGCGGGTACTACGAGCAGTTCTTC. Amino acid sequence: CASSGRGGGYYEQFF. The variable domain in full, with the rest retrieved from reference TRBV28 and TRBJ2-1, is DVKVTQSSRYLVKRTGEKVFLECVQDMDHENMFWYRQDPGLGLRLIYFSYDVKMKEKGDIPEGYSVSREKKERFSLILESASTNQTSMYLCASSGRGGGYYEQFFGPGTRLTVL.

This clonotype was counted between two and nine times. The chain is built from TRBV7-2 and TRBJ2-1; D tentatively reads TRBD1 or TRBD2 (5 bases each). The germline CDR1 and CDR2 sequences are SGHTA and FQGNSA. V shed 1 base and J shed 7 bases, with 17 bases lying between them. CDR3 length: 16 residues. CDR3 in amino acids: CASSLGGRDGVNEQFF. As DNA, the CDR3 is TGTGCCAGCAGCTTAGGGGGACGGGACGGAGTGAATGAGCAGTTCTTC.

This clonotype appeared many times. CDR3 nucleotide sequence: TGTGCCAGCAGGCACGAGGGACAGTCTTACAATGAGCAGTTCTTC. Its translation: CASRHEGQSYNEQFF. The V call is TRBV7-9, the J call TRBJ2-1; 7 positions match TRBD1. Germline V gives CDR1 SEHNR, CDR2 FQNEAQ (reference sequence). The CDR3 has 15 amino acids. V was pared by 6 bases and J by 4 bases, with 9 bases of the junction left unmatched.

This clonotype was counted ten times or more. V usage is TRBV12-3 or TRBV12-4 and J usage is TRBJ2-5; TRBD1 matches at 11 bases. There are 17 residues in the CDR3. Trimming took 4 bases from V and 4 from J; bases not matched to a gene: 11. CDR3 in amino acids: CASSYLSRTGGGETQYF. The CDR3 nucleotides are TGTGCCAGCAGTTATCTGTCGCGGACAGGGGGCGGAGAGACCCAGTACTTC.

At least ten counts were recorded for this clonotype. This rearrangement joins TRBV20-1 to TRBJ2-7, with D unclear. The CDR3 consists of 11 residues. Germline V gene sequence: CDR1 DFQATT, CDR2 SNEGSKA (reference sequence). Trimming shortened V by 4 bases and J by 3 bases, and 7 bases separated the two germline ends. CDR3 loop: CSAKDVYEQYF. CDR3 sequence (DNA): TGCAGTGCTAAGGACGTCTACGAGCAGTACTTC.

This clonotype occurred a few times. CDR3 sequence: CATTDLTDYGYTF. The CDR3 DNA follows: TGTGCCACCACCGATCTTACGGATTATGGCTACACCTTC. The gene calls are TRBV30 and TRBJ1-2, with no clear D. This CDR3 comprises 13 residues. Germline V gives CDR1 GTSNPN, CDR2 SVGIG (reference sequence). Trimming took off 8 bases at V and 5 bases at J, with 18 bases between the two ends.

Remarks on this clonotype: Germline and junction disagree at one end, which may indicate a read error. The CDR3 region is CAGRQGANTEAFF. CDR3 sequence (DNA): TGTGCCGGCAGACAGGGGGCGAACACTGAAGCTTTCTTT. V gene TRBV7-2 combines with J gene TRBJ1-1, with TRBD1 identical over 10 bases. Germline V gene sequence: CDR1 SGHTA, CDR2 FQGNSA. The CDR3 has 13 residues.

This clonotype was observed a handful of times. This chain's CDR3 is CASMRQALDNEQFF. In nucleotides, the CDR3 is TGTGCCAGCATGAGACAGGCCCTTGACAATGAGCAGTTCTTC. The chain is built from TRBV28 and TRBJ2-1; D is perhaps TRBD1 (6 bases). Germline loops: CDR1 MDHEN, CDR2 SYDVKM. This CDR3 is 14 amino acids long. Trimming removed 7 bases at V and 5 bases at J, with 15 bases between.

The chain recombines TRBV7-2 with TRBJ2-7, with TRBD2 matching 11 bases. The last part of the DNA fits TRBJ2-5 better; the J call may be wrong. CDR1 is SGHTA, CDR2 FQGNSA, per germline. The CDR3 is 17 residues long. The CDR3 is CASSLVAGGLVMETQYF. As DNA, the CDR3 is TGTGCCAGCAGCTTAGTAGCGGGGGGGCTCGTGATGGAGACCCAGTACTTC.

This clonotype has only a few counts. The gene calls are TRBV5-1 and TRBJ1-2; 7 positions agree with TRBD1. This CDR3 contains 13 residues. Germline assignment: CDR1 SGHRS and CDR2 YFSETQ. V lost 4 bases and J lost 6; bases outside the gene matches: 6. This chain's CDR3 is CASSPDRVNGYTF. CDR3 nucleotides: TGCGCCAGCAGCCCCGACAGGGTTAATGGCTACACCTTC.

This clonotype was counted between two and nine times. The chain recombines TRBV4-3 with TRBJ2-3; perhaps TRBD1 as D (6 bases). The CDR3 totals 17 residues. Per the germline V gene, CDR1 is LGHNA and CDR2 is YSLEER. V was clipped by 0 bases and J by 1 base, with 14 bases between them. The CDR3 loop is CASSQESRGSGTDTQYF. CDR3 bases: TGCGCCAGCAGCCAAGAATCCAGGGGCTCAGGCACAGATACGCAGTATTTT.

There are many counts of this clonotype. The chain uses TRBV7-8 and TRBJ2-1; TRBD2 matches 7 bases. Germline V lookup: CDR1 SGHVS, CDR2 FQNEAQ. The CDR3 loop spans 14 amino acids. The V segment lost 2 bases and the J segment 6 bases; nucleotides outside the gene matches: 4. This chain's CDR3 is CASSLRSSGNEQFF. The CDR3 DNA is TGTGCCAGCAGCTTAAGGTCTAGCGGCAATGAGCAGTTCTTC. Using reference TRBV7-8 and TRBJ2-1 for the parts outside the CDR3, the full variable domain is GAGVSQSPRYKVAKRGQDVALRCDPISGHVSLFWYQQALGQGPEFLTYFQNEAQLDKSGLPSDRFFAERPEGSVSTLKIQRTQQEDSAVYLCASSLRSSGNEQFFGPGTRLTVL.

The chain carries TRBV15 and TRBJ2-1; TRBD2 is a possible D gene (5 bases). The CDR3 loop spans 15 amino acids. CDR1 is LNHNV and CDR2 is YYDKDF in the germline V gene (reference sequence). V lost 7 bases, J lost 4 bases, and 17 bases lay in between. The CDR3 sequence is CATTTLSEGYNEQFF. As DNA, the CDR3 is TGTGCCACCACCACCCTTTCTGAGGGTTACAATGAGCAGTTCTTC. Together with reference TRBV15 and TRBJ2-1, the CDR3 gives the full variable domain: DAMVIQNPRYQVTQFGKPVTLSCSQTLNHNVMYWYQQKSSQAPKLLFHYYDKDFNNEADTPDNFQSRRPNTSFCFLDIRSPGLGDTAMYLCATTTLSEGYNEQFFGPGTRLTVL.

The chain recombines TRBV6-2 or TRBV6-3 with TRBJ2-1; tentatively, D is TRBD1 or TRBD2 (7 bases each). The V and J ends lost 7 bases and 7 bases respectively, with 17 bases between them. The germline V gene has CDR1 MNHEY and CDR2 SVGEGT. CDR3 size: 14 residues. CDR3 sequence (DNA): TGTGCCAGCACCCACGGGCAGGGGGGGAATGAGCAGTTCTTC. Protein sequence: CASTHGQGGNEQFF.

This clonotype has only a few counts. The DNA for the CDR3 is TGCGCCAGCAGCTTGTACGGGGGGACAGGGAGAGACAATGAGCAGTTCTTC. Translation gives CASSLYGGTGRDNEQFF. The rearrangement joins TRBV5-1 to TRBJ2-1, with 9 bases matching TRBD1. Trimming took 1 base from V and 5 from J; bases not matched to a gene: 10. The V gene's germline CDR1 is SGHRS and CDR2 YFSETQ. This CDR3 is 17 amino acids long.

This clonotype was seen a few times. The chain uses TRBV12-3 or TRBV12-4 and TRBJ2-6, with D perhaps matching TRBD1 or TRBD2 (5 bases each). The CDR3 spans 17 residues. Trimming cost V 2 bases and J 0 bases, with 11 bases left between them. CDR3 region: CASSLLGRSSGANVLTF. In DNA form, the CDR3 reads TGTGCCAGCAGTTTACTGGGACGGAGCTCTGGGGCCAACGTCCTGACTTTC.